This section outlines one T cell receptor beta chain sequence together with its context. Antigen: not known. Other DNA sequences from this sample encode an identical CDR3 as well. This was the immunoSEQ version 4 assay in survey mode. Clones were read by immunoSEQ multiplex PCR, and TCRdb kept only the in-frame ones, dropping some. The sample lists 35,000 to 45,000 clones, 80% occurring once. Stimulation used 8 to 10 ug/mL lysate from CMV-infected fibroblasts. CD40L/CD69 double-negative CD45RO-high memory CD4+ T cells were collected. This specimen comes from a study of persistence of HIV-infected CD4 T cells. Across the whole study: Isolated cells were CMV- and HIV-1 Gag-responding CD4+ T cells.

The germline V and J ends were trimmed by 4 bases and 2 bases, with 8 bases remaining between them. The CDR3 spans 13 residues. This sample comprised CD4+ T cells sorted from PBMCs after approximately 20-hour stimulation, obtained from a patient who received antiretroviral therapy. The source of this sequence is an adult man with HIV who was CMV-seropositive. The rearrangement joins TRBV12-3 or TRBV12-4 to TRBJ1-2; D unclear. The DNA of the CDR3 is TGTGCCAGCAGTTATGACGGCAACTATGGCTACACCTTC. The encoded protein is CASSYDGNYGYTF.